The entry below describes one T cell receptor beta chain. Its specificity is not known. This sample is part of a study of T cell responses to AZD1222 COVID-19 vaccine. Only in-frame clones appear in the TCRdb table, and some are missing; sequencing was by immunoSEQ multiplex PCR. In the table there are 150,000 to 200,000 clones, 90% to 95% of which are singletons. V lost 4 bases and J lost 2, with 10 bases in between. Germline CDR1 reads SGHRS; CDR2 reads YFSETQ. This CDR3 has 13 residues. Study-level findings and limits: In a largely white British group with more females than males, clonal diversity was possibly underestimated.

This TCR was recovered from an adult who received the MenACWY meningococcal vaccine as a control. The rearrangement uses TRBV5-1 and TRBJ2-7; possible D gene TRBD1, 5 bases. The material was peripheral blood, obtained 28 days after the second dose of the MenACWY control vaccine. The CDR3 DNA follows: TGCGCCAGCAGCGTAGGGGCCACCTACGAGCAGTACTTC. The encoded protein is CASSVGATYEQYF.